One and the same sample provided the 31 T cell receptor beta chains below, sequenced in a study of cytomegalovirus exposure and HLA in healthy donors. The table came from immunoSEQ multiplex PCR; TCRdb's copy has only in-frame clones and leaves some out. The table has about 73,000 clones, around nine tenths seen once; the top ten hold 3.5% to 4%. Sequences were obtained from PBMCs. All receptors come from a young woman in good health and CMV-seropositive.

CDR3 sequence: CASSDRGSGTDTQYF. The CDR3, as DNA: TGTGCCAGCAGCGACAGGGGAAGCGGCACAGATACGCAGTATTTT. The rearrangement links TRBV7-2 to TRBJ2-3, with 8 bases aligning to TRBD1. Germline V gene lookup returns CDR1 SGHTA and CDR2 FQGNSA. V shed 5 bases, J shed 1 base, and the junction held 5 bases outside the gene matches. This CDR3 spans 15 amino acids.

The chain carries TRBV4-2 and TRBJ1-4; weak D call: TRBD1 (5 bases). CDR1 LGHNA and CDR2 YNFKEQ come from the germline V gene. Trimming stripped 2 bases from V and 7 bases from J, with 11 bases between. This CDR3 comprises 14 residues. The CDR3 DNA reads TGTGCCAGCAGCCAACAAGGGGCAACTGAAAAACTGTTTTTT. Its translation: CASSQQGATEKLFF.

This chain joins TRBV5-6 and TRBJ2-5, with 13 bases that match TRBD2. The germline V gene encodes CDR1 SGHDT and CDR2 YYEEEE. This CDR3 is 18 amino acids long. After removal of 4 bases from V and 1 base from J, the junction contained 10 bases not matched to a gene. The DNA of the CDR3 is TGTGCCAGCAGCAGACTAGCGGGGGGCCGTTCAGGCCAAGAGACCCAGTACTTC. Translating gives CASSRLAGGRSGQETQYF. The whole variable domain, filled in from reference TRBV5-6 and TRBJ2-5, reads DAGVTQSPTHLIKTRGQQVTLRCSPKSGHDTVSWYQQALGQGPQFIFQYYEEEERQRGNFPDRFSGHQFPNYSSELNVNALLLGDSALYLCASSRLAGGRSGQETQYFGPGTRLLVL.

The chain links TRBV21-1 to TRBJ1-3; TRBD1, the D gene given by the table, was not confirmed from the DNA. TRBV21-1 is described as a pseudogene. This CDR3 is 12 amino acids long. CDR3: CARQGSGNTIYF. The CDR3 coding sequence is TGTGCCAGACAGGGGTCAGGAAACACCATATATTTT.

A few counts support this clone. The CDR3 region has the DNA TGCGCCAGCAGCGCACAGGGTCCTAGCCCCTACGAGCAGTACTTC. Its protein product is CASSAQGPSPYEQYF. The chain links TRBV5-1 to TRBJ2-7; the D gene is possibly TRBD1 (6 bases). Trimming removed 4 bases at V and 2 bases at J, with 16 bases between. This CDR3 contains 15 residues. CDR1 and CDR2 from the germline V gene are SGHRS and YFSETQ.

The V gene is TRBV9, the J gene TRBJ2-7, with D possibly matching TRBD1 (5 bases). Trimming took 4 bases from V and 5 from J, leaving 16 bases between them. CDR1 is SGDLS and CDR2 is YYNGEE in the germline V gene. The CDR3 sequence is 14 residues long. CDR3: CASSLRGEENEQYF. The CDR3 DNA follows: TGTGCCAGCAGCTTAAGGGGTGAGGAGAACGAGCAGTACTTC.

This chain uses TRBV6-5 with TRBJ1-2; 10 positions agree with TRBD1. The V gene end was trimmed by 6 bases and the J gene end by 1 base; junction bases not matched to a gene: 8. Per the germline V gene, CDR1 is MNHEY and CDR2 is SVGAGI. CDR3 length: 16 residues. The CDR3 region has the DNA TGTGCCAGCAGCTACAGGGGACAGGGGTTTAACTATGGCTACACCTTC. It yields the protein CASSYRGQGFNYGYTF.

This chain joins TRBV30 and TRBJ2-1, with D uncertain. The CDR3 contains 12 residues. V lost 0 bases to trimming and J lost 10 bases, with 10 bases between them. From germline, CDR1 is GTSNPN and CDR2 SVGIG (reference sequence). Written as DNA, the CDR3 is TGTGCCTGGAGTGTAGGTTGGGCCGAGCAGTTCTTC. It codes for CAWSVGWAEQFF. Combining the CDR3 with reference TRBV30 and TRBJ2-1 gives the whole variable domain SQTIHQWPATLVQPVGSPLSLECTVEGTSNPNLYWYRQAAGRGLQLLFYSVGIGQISSEVPQNLSASRPQDRQFILSSKKLLLSDSGFYLCAWSVGWAEQFFGPGTRLTVL.

J is TRBJ2-5 and V is TRBV2, with TRBD2 matching 14 bases. The J segment lost 2 bases and the V segment lost 8 bases, leaving 19 bases of the junction unmatched. The CDR3 spans 20 residues. CDR1 and CDR2 from the germline V gene are SNHLY and FYNNEI. CDR3 sequence: CASPGDPGLAGGLTQETQYF. The CDR3 nucleotides are TGTGCCAGCCCCGGGGACCCCGGACTAGCGGGGGGCCTTACACAAGAGACCCAGTACTTC.

The chain uses TRBV19 and TRBJ2-4; 9 bases are a match to TRBD1. Germline assignment: CDR1 LNHDA and CDR2 SQIVND (reference sequence). Trimming took 4 bases from V and 7 from J; bases not matched to a gene: 8. CDR3 size: 15 residues. The CDR3 bases are TGTGCCAGTAGTACACCAGGGACAGGGAGGAACATTCAGTACTTC. Protein: CASSTPGTGRNIQYF.

This clone showed up just once. The CDR3 DNA sequence: TGTGCCAGCACCCCTTCGCGGGTTGACTATGGCTACACCTTC. This encodes CASTPSRVDYGYTF. The chain carries TRBV28 and TRBJ1-2; unclear D gene. Germline V gene sequence: CDR1 MDHEN, CDR2 SYDVKM. V was pared by 7 bases and J by 3 bases, with 15 bases between. The CDR3 length is 14 residues.

CDR3 in amino acids: CASSIRQGGTYEQYF. The CDR3 DNA is TGTGCCAGTAGTATTCGTCAGGGCGGCACCTACGAGCAGTACTTC. The genes are TRBV19 and TRBJ2-7; D possibly corresponds to TRBD1 (5 bases). This CDR3 spans 15 amino acids. V lost 3 bases, J lost 2 bases, and 14 bases lay in between. Germline V gives CDR1 LNHDA, CDR2 SQIVND (reference sequence).

In nucleotides, the CDR3 is TGTGCCAGCAGCACGGGACTAGGGAACACCGGGGAGCTGTTTTTT. This translates into CASSTGLGNTGELFF. The chain links TRBV6-5 to TRBJ2-2, with 8 nucleotides matching TRBD2. The germline V gene has CDR1 MNHEY and CDR2 SVGAGI. This CDR3 has 15 residues. V dropped 6 bases and J dropped 1; count of bases not matched to a gene: 4.

The chain has TRBV30 and TRBJ2-2; the match to TRBD1 covers 10 bases. CDR1 and CDR2 (germline): GTSNPN, SVGIG (reference sequence). V shed 3 bases and J 3 bases; nucleotides not matched to a gene: 7. The CDR3 spans 16 residues. CDR3 nucleotides: TGTGCCTGGAGACAATCCGGGACAGGGGACACCGGGGAGCTGTTTTTT. Encoded protein: CAWRQSGTGDTGELFF. Drawing the rest from reference TRBV30 and TRBJ2-2, the complete variable domain is SQTIHQWPATLVQPVGSPLSLECTVEGTSNPNLYWYRQAAGRGLQLLFYSVGIGQISSEVPQNLSASRPQDRQFILSSKKLLLSDSGFYLCAWRQSGTGDTGELFFGEGSRLTVL.

This chain uses TRBV6-1 with TRBJ2-2, with 7 bases lining up with TRBD1. Trimming took 5 bases from V and 6 from J; bases not matched to a gene: 6. The V gene's germline CDR1 is MNHNS and CDR2 SASEGT. This CDR3 has 14 residues. The chain's CDR3 is CASSSLTGAGELFF. The CDR3 coding sequence is TGTGCCAGCAGTTCCCTAACAGGGGCCGGGGAGCTGTTTTTT.

This rearrangement joins TRBV11-2 to TRBJ1-5; D is uncertain. The CDR3 covers 15 residues. Trimming pared 0 bases from V and 0 bases from J, leaving 6 bases between. Germline lookup yields CDR1 SGHAT and CDR2 FQNNGV. The CDR3 coding sequence is TGTGCCAGCAGCTTAGACAGAAATAGCAATCAGCCCCAGCATTTT. It specifies CASSLDRNSNQPQHF.

The chain employs TRBV5-1 and TRBJ1-2, with TRBD1 matching over 7 bases. V shed 4 bases, J shed 4 bases, and the junction held 4 bases outside the gene matches. The germline gives CDR1 SGHRS, CDR2 YFSETQ. The CDR3 loop spans 13 amino acids. Written as DNA, the CDR3 is TGCGCCAGCAGCCCGGGACAGATCTATGGCTACACCTTC. This sequence encodes CASSPGQIYGYTF.

The chain combines TRBV7-8 with TRBJ2-3; TRBD2 matches 7 bases. V trimming: 5 bases; J trimming: 2 bases; junction bases outside the gene matches: 16. Germline CDR1 is SGHVS and CDR2 is FQNEAQ. The CDR3 sequence is 18 residues long. DNA for the CDR3: TGTGCCAGCAGCCAGTTCGGGGGGAGCCTTCAAATCACAGATACGCAGTATTTT. Encoded protein: CASSQFGGSLQITDTQYF.

V and J are TRBV28 and TRBJ2-2; D is possibly TRBD2 (5 bases). V lost 4 bases to trimming and J lost 6 bases, with 9 bases between them. CDR1 and CDR2 from the germline V gene are MDHEN and SYDVKM. This CDR3 comprises 13 residues. The CDR3 region is CASSSRAPGELFF. CDR3 coding DNA: TGTGCCAGCAGTTCGCGGGCCCCCGGGGAGCTGTTTTTT.

The J gene is TRBJ1-2, the V gene TRBV28, with 9 bases fitting TRBD1. The CDR3 has 15 residues. Germline V lookup: CDR1 MDHEN, CDR2 SYDVKM. The trim removed 5 bases at V and 4 bases at J, leaving 8 bases unmatched. The CDR3 DNA reads TGTGCCAGCAGTCTCCCGGGACAGGGCGGCTATGGCTACACCTTC. Amino acid sequence: CASSLPGQGGYGYTF.

In DNA, the CDR3 is TGCGCCAGCAGCTCTAACACAGATACGCAGTATTTT. Translation: CASSSNTDTQYF. This chain links TRBV5-1 with TRBJ2-3; the D is unclear. The CDR3 spans 12 residues. The V end was cut by 3 bases, the J end by 2 bases, with 4 bases between. Per germline, CDR1 SGHRS and CDR2 YFSETQ.

This rearrangement joins TRBV30 to TRBJ2-6, with D uncertain. The germline V gene encodes CDR1 GTSNPN and CDR2 SVGIG (reference sequence). Between the trimmed V and J ends, which lost 3 bases and 3 bases, there was a span of 6 bases. The CDR3 loop spans 13 amino acids. The CDR3 region has the DNA TGTGCCTGGAGGTCCCGTGGGGCCAACGTCCTGACTTTC. Its translation is CAWRSRGANVLTF.

V usage is TRBV7-2 and J usage is TRBJ2-1; TRBD1 matches at 9 bases. Per the germline V gene, CDR1 is SGHTA and CDR2 is FQGNSA. V lost 5 bases and J lost 10; bases outside the gene matches: 6. There are 13 residues in the CDR3. The CDR3 sequence is CASSRTGEEEQFF. The CDR3 bases are TGTGCCAGCAGCCGGACAGGGGAAGAGGAGCAGTTCTTC.

The chain has TRBV9 and TRBJ1-2, with 9 bases matching TRBD1. Germline V lookup: CDR1 SGDLS, CDR2 YYNGEE. This CDR3 contains 16 residues. The junction had 11 bases not matched to a gene; V was cut back by 4 bases and J by 4 bases. CDR3 amino acids: CASSQTPGQGSYGYTF. The CDR3 nucleotides read TGTGCCAGCAGCCAAACTCCGGGACAGGGTAGCTATGGCTACACCTTC.

The chain recombines TRBV19 with TRBJ2-1; unclear D gene. The V end lost 3 bases, the J end lost 7 bases, and 10 bases lay between the germline ends. The CDR3 runs to 13 residues. CDR1 is LNHDA, CDR2 SQIVND, per germline (reference sequence). This chain's CDR3 is CASSMAIMNEQFF. CDR3 bases: TGTGCCAGTAGTATGGCCATTATGAATGAGCAGTTCTTC.

The chain has TRBV9 and TRBJ2-5, with 11 bases aligning to TRBD2. The V gene's germline CDR1 is SGDLS and CDR2 YYNGEE. J lost 2 bases, V lost 0 bases, and 6 bases had no gene match. The CDR3 is made up of 17 amino acids. The CDR3 bases are TGTGCCAGCAGCGTAGATCCTAGCGGGAGGTTACAAGAGACCCAGTACTTC. Translated, it gives CASSVDPSGRLQETQYF.

The chain links TRBV30 to TRBJ1-4; D is unclear. The CDR3 sequence is 14 residues long. The ends were cut back, 2 bases at V and 0 bases at J, with 7 bases in the middle. Germline V gene lookup returns CDR1 GTSNPN and CDR2 SVGIG (reference sequence). The DNA for the CDR3 is TGTGCCTGGAGTTGGTCAGCAACTAATGAAAAACTGTTTTTT. It is translated as CAWSWSATNEKLFF.

This clone was detected only a few times. V is TRBV19 and J is TRBJ2-7; D gene ambiguous. Germline CDR1 and CDR2: LNHDA and SQIVND (reference sequence). V dropped 4 bases and J dropped 0 bases, with 10 bases sitting between them. This CDR3 region has 14 residues. CDR3 amino acids: CASSRASLSYEQYF. CDR3 DNA sequence: TGTGCCAGTAGTAGAGCGTCACTCTCCTACGAGCAGTACTTC.

The chain links TRBV19 to TRBJ1-1; perhaps TRBD1 as D (5 bases). Trimming stripped 7 bases from V and 5 bases from J, with 26 bases between. This CDR3 has 17 amino acids. From germline, CDR1 is LNHDA and CDR2 SQIVND (reference sequence). DNA for the CDR3: TGTGCCAGTACCAAGCGTGGGGCAGGGATGGAAGGAACTGAAGCTTTCTTT. As protein: CASTKRGAGMEGTEAFF.

The V and J genes are TRBV7-2 and TRBJ1-1, with 12 bases identical to TRBD1. CDR1 is SGHTA, CDR2 FQGNSA, per germline. V shed 7 bases and J 3 bases; nucleotides not matched to a gene: 9. CDR3 length equals 16 residues. In DNA form, the CDR3 reads TGTGCCAGCACTCTGGGACAGGGGGCCGGGTACACTGAAGCTTTCTTT. Amino acids: CASTLGQGAGYTEAFF.

This chain joins TRBV29-1 and TRBJ2-7, with D possibly matching TRBD1 (5 bases). V was pared by 7 bases and J by 3 bases, with 16 bases between. Germline assignment: CDR1 SQVTM and CDR2 ANQGSEA. This CDR3 has 13 residues. CDR3 region: CSAGWKGHYEQYF. CDR3 coding DNA: TGCAGCGCTGGGTGGAAGGGGCACTACGAGCAGTACTTC.